This T cell receptor beta chain was identified in a study of blood T cell repertoires in COVID-19. Sequenced by immunoSEQ multiplex PCR; TCRdb stores in-frame clones only, minus some. The data show around 200,000 clones, about 91% seen once. CDR1 and CDR2 (germline): MNHEY, SVGEGT. CDR3 size: 18 residues. J gave up 2 bases and V 5 bases, and 18 bases lay outside the gene matches. The J gene is TRBJ2-7, the V gene TRBV6-2 or TRBV6-3, with 7 bases that match TRBD2. The source material was PBMCs or T cells enriched from blood (not recorded which). This receptor was identified in a man aged 18 to 30 with acute COVID-19. The CDR3 reads CASSGRAAYLVNTYEQYF. The CDR3, as DNA: TGTGCCAGCAGTGGGAGGGCCGCATACCTTGTAAACACCTACGAGCAGTACTTC.